The 27 T cell receptor beta chains presented below share a single source sample, sequenced in a study of response to subunit inactivated influenza vaccine. One entry per CDR3 protein, called by TCRdb with MiXCR from the RT-PCR reads. The sample includes roughly 790,000 distinct CDR3 sequences, over 20% of them seen just once. The sequencing here drew on PBMCs from blood, taken approximately 5 days after vaccination. All receptors derive from a man between 50 and 59 years old who received an inactivated influenza vaccine.

In its sample, this clonotype was seen a few times. The gene calls are TRBV5-1 and TRBJ2-3; TRBD1 is a possible D gene (6 bases). Deletions cut 4 bases from V and 4 bases from J, with 10 bases between. CDR3 length: 13 amino acids. CDR1 is SGHRS, CDR2 YFSETQ, per germline. This CDR3 is CASSRGRADTQYF. The CDR3 DNA reads as TGCGCCAGCAGCAGGGGGAGAGCAGATACGCAGTATTTT.

This clonotype was seen only a few times. The chain uses TRBV20-1 and TRBJ1-1; TRBD1 agrees at 7 bases. Germline V gene data show CDR1 as DFQATT and CDR2 as SNEGSKA (reference sequence). The CDR3 has 12 amino acids. Germline trimming cut 7 bases from V and 1 base from J; bases unmatched to any gene: 3. For the CDR3, the DNA is TGCAGTGGACAGGGACCGAACACTGAAGCTTTCTTT. Amino acids: CSGQGPNTEAFF.

This chain joins TRBV19 and TRBJ2-1; possibly TRBD2 for D (6 bases). The CDR3 has 14 residues. From germline, CDR1 is LNHDA and CDR2 SQIVND (reference sequence). V shed 4 bases and J shed 5 bases, with 12 bases lying between them. DNA of the CDR3: TGTGCCAGTAGTACAACGGGACTTCACAATGAGCAGTTCTTC. It translates to CASSTTGLHNEQFF.

This clonotype turned up a few times. This chain uses TRBV6-1 with TRBJ2-2; 10 nucleotides match TRBD1. V was clipped by 11 bases and J by 6 bases; unmatched bases: 3. Germline assignment: CDR1 MNHNS and CDR2 SASEGT. This CDR3 has 12 amino acids. The CDR3 sequence is CAGDRGPGELFF. The DNA of the CDR3 is TGTGCCGGAGACAGGGGGCCCGGGGAGCTGTTTTTT.

This clonotype was seen a few times. The genes are TRBV4-2 and TRBJ2-3; the D is unclear. V was trimmed by 1 base and J by 1 base, leaving 9 bases between them. Germline CDR1 LGHNA, CDR2 YNFKEQ. CDR3 size: 15 residues. The CDR3 nucleotides read TGTGCCAGCAGCCAAGTTCAAGGACGCACAGATACGCAGTATTTT. It yields the protein CASSQVQGRTDTQYF.

There are a few counts of this clonotype. The chain joins TRBV7-9 to TRBJ1-1; unclear D gene. The CDR3 has 12 residues. In germline, CDR1 is SEHNR, CDR2 FQNEAQ (reference sequence). Trimming stripped 1 base from V and 7 bases from J, with 7 bases between. CDR3 region: CASSLGHSEAFF. The CDR3 region has the DNA TGTGCCAGCAGCTTAGGGCACAGTGAAGCTTTCTTT.

This clonotype was counted a few times. This chain joins TRBV20-1 and TRBJ2-3; the D is unclear. The CDR3 is made up of 13 amino acids. V was pared by 3 bases and J by 4 bases, with 11 bases between. Germline CDR1 DFQATT, CDR2 SNEGSKA (reference sequence). The CDR3 region has the DNA TGCAGTGCTAGTGCTAGATGGTCAGATACGCAGTATTTT. This translates into CSASARWSDTQYF.

The V gene is TRBV12-3 or TRBV12-4, the J gene TRBJ2-1, with a tentative D call TRBD2 (6 bases). The CDR3 has 13 amino acids. V dropped 0 bases and J dropped 11 bases, with 11 bases sitting between them. This CDR3 is CASSLARGAQQFF. The DNA of the CDR3 is TGTGCCAGCAGTTTAGCGCGGGGAGCGCAGCAGTTCTTC.

A few counts support this clonotype. The V and J genes are TRBV9 and TRBJ2-1; 10 bases map to TRBD2. This CDR3 region has 15 residues. Germline V gene sequence: CDR1 SGDLS, CDR2 YYNGEE. Losses at the gene ends were 4 bases for V and 8 bases for J; bases not matched to a gene: 9. CDR3 coding DNA: TGTGCCAGCAGCATCGTAGCGGGAGGAGGGGATGAGCAGTTCTTC. It is translated as CASSIVAGGGDEQFF.

V and J are TRBV20-1 and TRBJ1-3; unclear D gene. The V and J ends lost 4 bases and 5 bases respectively, with 15 bases between them. CDR3 size: 14 residues. Germline CDR1 is DFQATT and CDR2 is SNEGSKA (reference sequence). CDR3 nucleotide sequence: TGCAGTGCTACAATGGACGGATGGCGAAACACCATATATTTT. Translation: CSATMDGWRNTIYF.

J is TRBJ2-3 and V is TRBV3-1; 9 nucleotides align to TRBD2. Trimming took 4 bases from V and 5 from J; bases not matched to a gene: 7. CDR3 length equals 15 residues. Germline CDR1 reads LGHDT; CDR2 reads YNNKEL (reference sequence). CDR3 protein: CASSPTLAGIDTQYF. In nucleotides, the CDR3 is TGTGCCAGCAGCCCAACCCTAGCGGGGATAGATACGCAGTATTTT.

V and J are TRBV5-5 and TRBJ2-7, with D perhaps matching TRBD1 (5 bases). Between the trimmed V and J ends, which lost 3 bases and 0 bases, there was a span of 19 bases. Germline lookup yields CDR1 SGHKS and CDR2 YYEKEE (reference sequence). The CDR3 is 17 amino acids. CDR3 protein: CASSSNDRLLISYEQYF. The CDR3, as DNA: TGTGCCAGCAGCTCCAACGACAGACTTCTCATCTCCTACGAGCAGTACTTC.

V usage is TRBV5-6 and J usage is TRBJ2-1, with D tentatively TRBD1 (6 bases). The V end lost 8 bases, the J end lost 7 bases, and 19 bases lay between the germline ends. This CDR3 spans 14 amino acids. CDR1 and CDR2 (germline): SGHDT, YYEEEE. CDR3 region: CASLIGGLRNEQFF. The DNA for the CDR3 is TGTGCCAGTCTTATAGGGGGTCTGAGAAATGAGCAGTTCTTC.

This clonotype was detected ten times or more. V is TRBV12-3 or TRBV12-4 and J is TRBJ2-2; 16 bases align to TRBD2. This CDR3 contains 17 residues. V trimming: 6 bases; J trimming: 6 bases; junction bases outside the gene matches: 7. The CDR3 region is CASRTGTSGGASGELFF. Here the CDR3 DNA reads TGTGCCAGCAGAACCGGGACTAGCGGGGGGGCATCCGGGGAGCTGTTTTTT.

The V and J genes are TRBV5-1 and TRBJ2-3; D remains ambiguous. This CDR3 spans 16 amino acids. Germline CDR1 reads SGHRS; CDR2 reads YFSETQ. Deletions cut 0 bases from V and 0 bases from J, with 11 bases between. The CDR3 loop is CASSLADGRSTDTQYF. CDR3 DNA: TGCGCCAGCAGCTTGGCCGATGGTCGGAGCACAGATACGCAGTATTTT. Together with reference TRBV5-1 and TRBJ2-3, the CDR3 gives the full variable domain: KAGVTQTPRYLIKTRGQQVTLSCSPISGHRSVSWYQQTPGQGLQFLFEYFSETQRNKGNFPGRFSGRQFSNSRSEMNVSTLELGDSALYLCASSLADGRSTDTQYFGPGTRLTVL.

This clonotype has at least ten counts. The chain employs TRBV25-1 and TRBJ2-2; unclear D gene. Trimming shortened V by 1 base and J by 9 bases, and 3 bases separated the two germline ends. Germline V gene sequence: CDR1 MGHDK, CDR2 SYGVNS. The CDR3 length is 11 residues. The CDR3 DNA sequence: TGTGCCAGCAGTGAATCCCGGGAGCTGTTTTTT. This sequence encodes CASSESRELFF.

This chain uses TRBV19 with TRBJ2-2, with 9 positions matching TRBD2. This CDR3 has 14 residues. Germline V gene data show CDR1 as LNHDA and CDR2 as SQIVND (reference sequence). J gave up 5 bases and V 7 bases, and 5 bases lay outside the gene matches. The CDR3 nucleotides read TGTGCCAGTACGCTAGCGGGGATAACCGGGGAGCTGTTTTTT. Translated: CASTLAGITGELFF.

V is TRBV11-2 and J is TRBJ2-7, with a possible D match to TRBD2 (6 bases). Germline CDR1 is SGHAT and CDR2 is FQNNGV. V lost 5 bases, J lost 0 bases, and 14 bases lay in between. The CDR3 runs to 15 residues. CDR3 nucleotides: TGTGCCAGCAGCCCTTCGGGAGTCGCCTCCTACGAGCAGTACTTC. As protein: CASSPSGVASYEQYF.

This clonotype was observed a handful of times. The chain uses TRBV24-1 and TRBJ2-3, with 10 bases identical to TRBD1. CDR1 and CDR2 (germline): KGHDR, SFDVKD. The CDR3 loop spans 15 amino acids. The V and J ends lost 5 bases and 4 bases, in that order; junction bases with no gene match: 5. The CDR3 sequence: CATSVTGGGSDTQYF. The DNA for the CDR3 is TGTGCCACCAGTGTGACAGGGGGCGGCTCAGATACGCAGTATTTT.

The V gene is TRBV6-5, the J gene TRBJ2-3; 8 nucleotides align to TRBD1. CDR3 length: 17 amino acids. CDR1 and CDR2 (germline): MNHEY, SVGAGI. V gave up 2 bases and J gave up 6 bases; unmatched junction bases: 13. This chain's CDR3 is CASSYQGAGHFRDTQYF. The CDR3 nucleotides are TGTGCCAGCAGTTACCAGGGGGCGGGACACTTTAGGGATACGCAGTATTTT.

This rearrangement joins TRBV20-1 to TRBJ2-7, with no clear D. The V end was cut by 6 bases, the J end by 5 bases, with 14 bases between. The CDR3 has 12 residues. Germline V gene data show CDR1 as DFQATT and CDR2 as SNEGSKA (reference sequence). The CDR3 region is CSAGPQNDEQYF. Here the CDR3 DNA reads TGCAGTGCCGGACCGCAAAATGACGAGCAGTACTTC.

This clonotype occurred many times. CDR3 region: CASSLVAGYNSPLHF. CDR3 coding DNA: TGTGCCAGCAGTTTAGTGGCAGGGTATAATTCACCCCTCCACTTT. The V gene is TRBV12-3 or TRBV12-4, the J gene TRBJ1-6; D possibly corresponds to TRBD1 (5 bases). The CDR3 sequence is 15 residues long. V was cut by 1 base and J by 4 bases, with 8 bases left in between.

The V and J genes are TRBV27 and TRBJ2-3; no definite D call. Germline loops: CDR1 MNHEY, CDR2 SMNVEV (reference sequence). Trimming left V 5 bases short and J 0 bases short, with 15 bases between. The CDR3 extends over 16 amino acids. CDR3 in DNA: TGTGCCAGCAGTCTATACCTGACACGGAGCACAGATACGCAGTATTTT. It translates to CASSLYLTRSTDTQYF.

The table lists this clonotype with a few counts. The V call is TRBV9, the J call TRBJ1-2; 7 nucleotides line up with TRBD1. V gave up 2 bases and J gave up 4 bases; unmatched junction bases: 5. Germline V lookup: CDR1 SGDLS, CDR2 YYNGEE. The CDR3 is made up of 14 amino acids. The DNA of the CDR3 is TGTGCCAGCAGCGTCGGACAGGCACCCTATGGCTACACCTTC. Its translation is CASSVGQAPYGYTF.

The CDR3 region has the DNA TGTGCCAGCAGTCGGGAGGCCTACGAGCAGTACTTC. Its protein is CASSREAYEQYF. V gene TRBV12-3 or TRBV12-4 combines with J gene TRBJ2-7; 7 positions agree with TRBD2. V dropped 5 bases and J dropped 2; count of bases not matched to a gene: 0. This CDR3 region has 12 residues.

This clonotype was counted many times. V usage is TRBV12-3 or TRBV12-4 and J usage is TRBJ1-6; the D is unclear. CDR3 length: 12 residues. V shed 2 bases and J shed 9 bases, with 5 bases lying between them. The CDR3 coding sequence is TGTGCCAGCAGTTTACGGGCTTCACCCCTCCACTTT. This codes for CASSLRASPLHF.

The rearrangement uses TRBV11-2 and TRBJ2-1; D ambiguous. The CDR3 extends over 12 amino acids. In germline, CDR1 is SGHAT, CDR2 FQNNGV. With 5 bases removed from V and 5 bases from J, the gap between germline ends came to 7 bases. In DNA form, the CDR3 reads TGTGCCAGCAGCGGACCGGACAATGAGCAGTTCTTC. Protein: CASSGPDNEQFF.